The rows below give T cell receptor beta chains drawn from one sample of a study of blood T cells in healthy people across ages. Each CDR3 protein gets one entry after TCRdb re-called the 5' RACE reads with MiXCR. The sample records 1.5 million to 2 million distinct CDR3 sequences, under 30% being singletons. Sequenced material: blood. These TCRs come from a woman between 25 and 40 years old in good health. CDR3s include the opening cysteine and the closing phenylalanine or tryptophan. The order of the fields is J gene, V gene, D gene, clone size, CDR3 protein, CDR3 DNA. The D gene is left open where the match is weak. Size is stated for part of the rows, as once, few or many counts, or as a class when the clone is expanded.

TRBJ1-1 TRBV6-5 NA NA CASSRATDTEAFF TGTGCCAGCAGTAGGGCGACGGACACTGAAGCTTTCTTT
TRBJ1-2 TRBV12-3/TRBV12-4 NA few CASRRDRRGYTF TGTGCCAGCAGAAGGGATCGGCGGGGCTACACCTTC
TRBJ2-3 TRBV12-3/TRBV12-4 NA many CASSFSLAELTDTQYF TGTGCCAGCAGTTTCAGTCTAGCCGAACTTACAGATACGCAGTATTTT
TRBJ2-1 TRBV5-1 NA few CASREGGGVSYNEQFF TGCGCCAGCAGGGAAGGAGGGGGGGTCTCCTACAATGAGCAGTTCTTC
TRBJ1-2 TRBV7-9 NA few CASSPATSGYTF TGTGCCAGCAGCCCCGCTACTAGCGGCTACACCTTC
TRBJ1-2 TRBV5-1 TRBD1 few CASSRETGNTGYTF TGCGCCAGCAGCCGGGAGACAGGGAACACTGGCTACACCTTC
TRBJ2-4 TRBV15 NA NA CATSRAKNIQYF TGTGCCACCAGCCGGGCGAAAAACATTCAGTACTTC
TRBJ2-4 TRBV6-1 NA few CASRQGLEAKNIQYF TGTGCCAGCAGGCAGGGCCTCGAAGCCAAAAACATTCAGTACTTC
TRBJ2-2 TRBV7-9 TRBD2 NA CASTGTSGKPTGELFF TGTGCCAGCACCGGGACTAGCGGGAAGCCCACCGGGGAGCTGTTTTTT
TRBJ2-3 TRBV2 TRBD2 NA CASRAGTSGADTQYF TGTGCCAGCAGAGCCGGGACTAGTGGTGCAGATACGCAGTATTTT
TRBJ2-1 TRBV12-3/TRBV12-4 NA NA CASKGTGRWAEQFF TGTGCCAGCAAGGGAACGGGGCGGTGGGCTGAGCAGTTCTTC
TRBJ2-7 TRBV28 TRBD1 many CASSLWGQGAGEQYF TGTGCCAGCAGTTTGTGGGGACAGGGGGCCGGGGAGCAGTACTTC
TRBJ2-7 TRBV6-2/TRBV6-3 NA many CASSYLLLDSSTQPYEQYF TGTGCCAGCAGTTACCTCCTGTTAGACTCTTCTACCCAACCCTACGAGCAGTACTTC
TRBJ1-5 TRBV24-1 NA NA CATSDLLSSQPQHF TGTGCCACCAGTGATTTGCTATCTTCTCAGCCCCAGCATTTT
TRBJ1-4 TRBV7-2 NA NA CASSPGRQSEKLFF TGTGCCAGCAGCCCAGGGCGTCAGAGTGAAAAACTGTTTTTT
TRBJ2-3 TRBV6-1 NA NA CASSPAAGSSTDTQYF TGTGCCAGCAGCCCCGCTGCGGGCAGCAGCACAGATACGCAGTATTTT
TRBJ2-3 TRBV9 TRBD2 NA CASSVGLAGGDTQYF TGTGCCAGCAGCGTAGGACTAGCGGGGGGAGATACGCAGTATTTT